The sequence of this T cell receptor beta chain was determined in a study of CD8+ T cells in alopecia areata. The CDR3 length is 13 residues. Trimming cost V 1 base and J 4 bases, with 7 bases left between them. Germline CDR1 and CDR2: SGHDT and YYEEEE. This clone showed up just once. In each case, RNA was isolated and then reverse transcribed into cDNA as the sequencing template. Sequenced by immunoSEQ multiplex PCR; TCRdb stores in-frame clones only, minus some. In the table there are 120,000 to 150,000 clones, roughly 48% of which are singletons. The rearrangement joins TRBV5-6 to TRBJ2-3; D might be TRBD1 (5 bases). The TCR was taken from a human donor with alopecia areata. The sequenced sample consisted of CD4+ T cells sorted from blood. The CDR3 is CASSLSGSDTQYF. The CDR3 DNA reads as TGTGCCAGCAGCTTGTCAGGGTCAGATACGCAGTATTTT.